The clone carrying this TCR beta chain was observed many times. Its antigen remains unidentified. Researchers took RNA transcripts and amplified the TCR beta CDR3 regions from them. Carried out on the TCR CDR3, a first-round RT-PCR used the HTBI primer set. Each CDR3 protein gets one entry after TCRdb re-called the multiplex PCR reads with MiXCR. This sample has more than 550,000 distinct CDR3 sequences, with 15% to 20% found just once. The data belong to a study of T cells in Graves' hyperthyroidism and ophthalmopathy. There are 12 residues in the CDR3. Germline V gene lookup returns CDR1 MNHEY and CDR2 SVGEGT. V was pared by 2 bases and J by 4 bases, with 3 bases between. Whole-study results and caveats: Model-based prediction identified ophthalmopathy a median roughly 5.9 months prior to its onset. Researchers report that a 13 V-J model separated ophthalmopathy from stable hyperthyroidism.

A patient was excluded if there was uncontrolled infection, other autoimmune disease, pregnancy or lactation. The sequencing input was blood. The J gene is TRBJ1-5, the V gene TRBV6-2 or TRBV6-3, with D uncertain. The receptor was derived from a man aged 45-60 years with Graves' hyperthyroidism. CDR3 sequence (DNA): TGTGCCAGCAGTTACGGTAATCAGCCCCAGCATTTT. Encoded protein: CASSYGNQPQHF.